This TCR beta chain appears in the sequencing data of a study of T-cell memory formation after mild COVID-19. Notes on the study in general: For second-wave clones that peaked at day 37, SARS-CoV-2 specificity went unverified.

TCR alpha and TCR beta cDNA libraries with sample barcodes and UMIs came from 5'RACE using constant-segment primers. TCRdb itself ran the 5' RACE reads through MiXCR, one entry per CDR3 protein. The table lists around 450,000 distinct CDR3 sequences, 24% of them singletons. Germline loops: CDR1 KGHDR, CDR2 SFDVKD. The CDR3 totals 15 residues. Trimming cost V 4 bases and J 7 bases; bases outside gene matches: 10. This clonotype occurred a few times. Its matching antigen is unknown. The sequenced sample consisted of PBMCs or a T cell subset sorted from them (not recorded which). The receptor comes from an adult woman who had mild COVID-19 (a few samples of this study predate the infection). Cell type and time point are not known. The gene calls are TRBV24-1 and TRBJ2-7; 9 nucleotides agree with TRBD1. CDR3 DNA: TGTGCCACCAGTGAGCCAGGACAGGGGAAGAAGGAGCAGTACTTC. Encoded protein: CATSEPGQGKKEQYF.